This TCR beta chain was captured by sequencing in a study of blood T cells in healthy people across ages. This clonotype turned up a few times. The CDR3 is made up of 15 amino acids. Germline loops: CDR1 LGHDT, CDR2 YNNKEL (reference sequence). V lost 0 bases, J lost 3 bases, and 11 bases lay in between. With a J-beta primer mix and a sample-barcoded 5' primer, a second PCR ran about 6 to 11 cycles. Via MiXCR, TCRdb re-called the 5' RACE reads, giving one row per CDR3 protein. This sample carries more than 800,000 distinct CDR3 sequences, around 28% of them seen once, and the ten largest clones take around a sixth.

Sequencing was done on a sample of blood. This clonotype was obtained from a woman older than 75 in good health. The chain combines TRBV3-1 with TRBJ1-2; no definite D call. CDR3: CASSQDLNSYYGYTF. The CDR3 DNA sequence: TGTGCCAGCAGCCAAGATTTGAACAGCTACTATGGCTACACCTTC.